These 18 T cell receptor beta chains were sequenced from one sample in a study of cytomegalovirus exposure and HLA in healthy donors. In the PCR, 60 Vbeta and 13 Jbeta primers were used. The table came from immunoSEQ multiplex PCR; TCRdb's copy has only in-frame clones and leaves some out. The repertoire table contains tens of thousands of clones. The sample taken for sequencing was PBMCs. Receptor source: a man over 45 in good health and CMV-seropositive.

This chain joins TRBV5-6 and TRBJ2-7; D remains ambiguous. Germline CDR1 and CDR2: SGHDT and YYEEEE. With 0 bases removed from V and 3 bases from J, the gap between germline ends came to 10 bases. The CDR3 spans 14 residues. CDR3 DNA: TGTGCCAGCAGCTTGGGTTTACGGGTCTACGAGCAGTACTTC. Protein: CASSLGLRVYEQYF.

The chain joins TRBV19 to TRBJ2-1; 8 nucleotides match TRBD2. After removal of 6 bases from V and 5 bases from J, the junction contained 12 bases not matched to a gene. Germline-derived CDR1 and CDR2 are LNHDA and SQIVND (reference sequence). This CDR3 is 16 amino acids long. CDR3: CASSGLASRRDNEQFF. CDR3 sequence (DNA): TGTGCCAGTAGCGGACTAGCCTCCCGAAGGGACAATGAGCAGTTCTTC.

The J gene is TRBJ2-1, the V gene TRBV19; no reliable D call. The V end lost 7 bases, the J end lost 7 bases, and 20 bases lay between the germline ends. Germline loops: CDR1 LNHDA, CDR2 SQIVND (reference sequence). The CDR3 loop spans 15 amino acids. The CDR3 nucleotides read TGTGCCAGTACAGGAACTCCTCATAGTTGGAATGAGCAGTTCTTC. This encodes CASTGTPHSWNEQFF.

The CDR3 loop reads CASSPYMNTEAFF. For the CDR3, the DNA is TGTGCCAGTAGTCCATACATGAACACTGAAGCTTTCTTT. This chain links TRBV19 with TRBJ1-1; D ambiguous. Germline-derived CDR1 and CDR2 are LNHDA and SQIVND (reference sequence). The CDR3 runs 13 residues. V was cut by 5 bases and J by 0 bases, with 7 bases left in between. The complete variable domain, with remaining parts taken from reference TRBV19 and TRBJ1-1, reads DGGITQSPKYLFRKEGQNVTLSCEQNLNHDAMYWYRQDPGQGLRLIYYSQIVNDFQKGDIAEGYSVSREKKESFPLTVTSAQKNPTAFYLCASSPYMNTEAFFGQGTRLTVV.

The gene calls are TRBV11-3 and TRBJ1-5; D possibly corresponds to TRBD1 (6 bases). V was cut by 5 bases and J by 3 bases, with 8 bases left in between. CDR1 SGHNT and CDR2 YENEEA come from the germline V gene. The CDR3 runs 13 residues. The chain's CDR3 is CASSDRPNQPQHF. CDR3 nucleotides: TGTGCCAGCAGCGACAGGCCCAATCAGCCCCAGCATTTT.

V gene TRBV27 combines with J gene TRBJ2-7; D unresolved. V was pared by 6 bases and J by 1 base, with 4 bases between. The CDR3 runs to 11 residues. The germline V gene has CDR1 MNHEY and CDR2 SMNVEV (reference sequence). The CDR3 reads CASRSSYEQYF. For the CDR3, the DNA is TGTGCCAGCAGATCATCCTACGAGCAGTACTTC.

V gene TRBV5-1 combines with J gene TRBJ2-7, with 8 bases matching TRBD2. The germline V gene has CDR1 SGHRS and CDR2 YFSETQ. The CDR3 is made up of 12 amino acids. V gave up 4 bases and J gave up 7 bases; unmatched junction bases: 4. In DNA form, the CDR3 reads TGCGCCAGCAGCCGGACGGGGGGGGAGCAGTACTTC. Translated, it gives CASSRTGGEQYF.

The chain recombines TRBV6-5 with TRBJ2-3, with TRBD2 matching over 7 bases. This CDR3 region has 14 residues. Germline-derived CDR1 and CDR2 are MNHEY and SVGAGI. The junction had 3 bases not matched to a gene; V was cut back by 0 bases and J by 6 bases. CDR3 sequence reads: CASSYSAGTDTQYF. The CDR3 coding sequence is TGTGCCAGCAGTTACTCAGCGGGAACGGATACGCAGTATTTT.

The rearrangement joins TRBV6-5 to TRBJ2-7, with TRBD1 as a possible D gene (6 bases). V shed 4 bases and J shed 5 bases, with 18 bases lying between them. The germline V gene encodes CDR1 MNHEY and CDR2 SVGAGI. The CDR3 totals 15 residues. CDR3 loop: CASSLGAAPSHEQYF. Written as DNA, the CDR3 is TGTGCCAGCAGTTTGGGGGCAGCCCCTAGCCACGAGCAGTACTTC.

This sequence joins TRBV30 and TRBJ1-1; the match to TRBD1 covers 7 bases. The CDR3 sequence is 15 residues long. The V segment lost 6 bases and the J segment 0 bases; nucleotides outside the gene matches: 10. Germline values: CDR1 GTSNPN, CDR2 SVGIG (reference sequence). In DNA form, the CDR3 reads TGTGCCTGTAAACAGGGGCACGAAATGAACACTGAAGCTTTCTTT. Its protein product is CACKQGHEMNTEAFF.

The gene calls are TRBV6-5 and TRBJ2-1; 11 nucleotides align to TRBD1. Germline V CDR1 and CDR2: MNHEY, SVGAGI. CDR3 length: 13 residues. The V and J ends lost 8 bases and 7 bases, in that order; junction bases with no gene match: 4. The CDR3 coding sequence is TGTGCCAGCCATGGGACAGGGGGAAATGAGCAGTTCTTC. Protein product: CASHGTGGNEQFF.

The J gene is TRBJ2-2, the V gene TRBV6-5, with 9 bases identical to TRBD1. CDR1 and CDR2 from the germline V gene are MNHEY and SVGAGI. J was trimmed by 6 bases and V by 6 bases; bases with no gene match: 8. CDR3 length: 15 amino acids. The CDR3 spells CASSPTGGLAGELFF. In DNA, the CDR3 is TGTGCCAGCAGCCCGACAGGGGGACTTGCCGGGGAGCTGTTTTTT.

CDR3 protein: CAWAMGTGGDDTQYF. CDR3 DNA sequence: TGTGCCTGGGCTATGGGGACAGGGGGGGATGATACGCAGTATTTT. The gene calls are TRBV30 and TRBJ2-3; 11 nucleotides align to TRBD1. CDR3 size: 15 residues. V lost 5 bases and J lost 6; bases outside the gene matches: 10. In germline, CDR1 is GTSNPN, CDR2 SVGIG (reference sequence). Full variable domain (rest looked up from reference TRBV30 and TRBJ2-3): SQTIHQWPATLVQPVGSPLSLECTVEGTSNPNLYWYRQAAGRGLQLLFYSVGIGQISSEVPQNLSASRPQDRQFILSSKKLLLSDSGFYLCAWAMGTGGDDTQYFGPGTRLTVL.

V gene TRBV18 combines with J gene TRBJ2-1; 11 nucleotides match TRBD2. The J segment lost 9 bases and the V segment lost 6 bases, leaving 16 bases of the junction unmatched. The CDR3 is made up of 17 amino acids. Germline CDR1 KGHSH, CDR2 LQKENI. Here the CDR3 DNA reads TGTGCCAGCTCTGCACCTGGACTAGCGGGTGGGGGGAGTGAGCAGTTCTTC. Protein: CASSAPGLAGGGSEQFF. Together with reference TRBV18 and TRBJ2-1, the CDR3 gives the full variable domain: NAGVMQNPRHLVRRRGQEARLRCSPMKGHSHVYWYRQLPEEGLKFMVYLQKENIIDESGMPKERFSAEFPKEGPSILRIQQVVRGDSAAYFCASSAPGLAGGGSEQFFGPGTRLTVL.

This chain connects TRBV7-9 to TRBJ1-1; D remains ambiguous. Germline CDR1 reads SEHNR; CDR2 reads FQNEAQ (reference sequence). Trimming left V 5 bases short and J 1 base short, with 5 bases between. This CDR3 is built from 12 residues. The CDR3: CASSKQNTEAFF. The CDR3 region has the DNA TGTGCCAGCAGCAAGCAGAACACTGAAGCTTTCTTT.

The chain has TRBV30 and TRBJ2-1, with TRBD2 identical over 14 bases. The CDR3 runs to 16 residues. Germline trimming cut 1 base from V and 6 bases from J; bases unmatched to any gene: 5. CDR1 GTSNPN and CDR2 SVGIG come from the germline V gene (reference sequence). This CDR3 reads CAWSEGTSGSANEQFF. The CDR3 nucleotides are TGTGCCTGGAGTGAGGGGACTAGCGGGAGTGCCAATGAGCAGTTCTTC.

This chain links TRBV4-1 with TRBJ1-1; 7 nucleotides line up with TRBD1. Germline lookup yields CDR1 MGHRA and CDR2 YSYEKL. Losses at the gene ends were 3 bases for V and 3 bases for J; bases not matched to a gene: 7. The CDR3 spans 15 residues. This CDR3 reads CASSQEQQGYTEAFF. In DNA, the CDR3 is TGCGCCAGCAGCCAGGAACAACAGGGGTACACTGAAGCTTTCTTT.

This chain uses TRBV4-3 with TRBJ1-1; no firm D call. The CDR3 contains 16 residues. Trimming removed 0 bases from V and 0 bases from J, with 11 bases in between. Germline-derived CDR1 and CDR2 are LGHNA and YSLEER. The CDR3 sequence is CASSQDRVAMNTEAFF. CDR3 in DNA: TGCGCCAGCAGCCAAGATCGGGTAGCTATGAACACTGAAGCTTTCTTT.